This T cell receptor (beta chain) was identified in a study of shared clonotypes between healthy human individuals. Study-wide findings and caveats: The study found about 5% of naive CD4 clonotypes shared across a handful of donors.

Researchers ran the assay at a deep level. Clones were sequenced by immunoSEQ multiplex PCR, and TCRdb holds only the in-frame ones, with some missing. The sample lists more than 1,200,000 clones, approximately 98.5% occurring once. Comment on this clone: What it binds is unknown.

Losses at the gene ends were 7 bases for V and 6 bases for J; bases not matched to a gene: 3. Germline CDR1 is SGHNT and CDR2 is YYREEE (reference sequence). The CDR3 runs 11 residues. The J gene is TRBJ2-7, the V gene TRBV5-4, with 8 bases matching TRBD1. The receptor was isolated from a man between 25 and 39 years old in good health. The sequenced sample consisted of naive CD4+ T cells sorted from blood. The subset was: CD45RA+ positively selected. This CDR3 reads CASSGGFEQYF. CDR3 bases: TGTGCCAGCTCAGGGGGCTTCGAGCAGTACTTC.